This TCR beta chain is from a study of regulatory T cells in long-lasting Graves disease. General study results and limits: Under persistent disease, TRBV28, TRBJ1-2 and TRBJ2-5 were used preferentially.

A remark on this clonotype: The target antigen is unknown.

The CDR3 totals 13 residues. V was cut by 8 bases and J by 3 bases, with 13 bases left in between. Time point meaning: newly diagnosed GD, antithyroid drugs for less than 3 months. Extracted PBMC RNA gave rise to the TCR library. Patients were enrolled at an endocrinology department in Xi'an, China. Combining iRepertoire HTBI primers with Arm-PCR of CDR3 regions, the authors built TCR beta libraries. TCRdb redid the calling of the multiplex PCR reads with MiXCR, one entry per CDR3 protein. The sample shows around 450,000 distinct CDR3 sequences, approximately 15% of them seen only once. These same records also appear under a second study, on T cells in Graves' hyperthyroidism and ophthalmopathy. This second report adds: The model forecast ophthalmopathy, anticipating it by a median roughly 6.5 months before onset.

The TCR comes from a woman in her forties with Graves disease. The genes are TRBV12-3 or TRBV12-4 and TRBJ1-2; D possibly corresponds to TRBD1 (5 bases). The sample was peripheral blood mononuclear cells (PBMCs), taken at new diagnosis, from a patient treated with antithyroid drugs. Here the CDR3 DNA reads TGTGCCAGCGTTGGAGGGACGGACTATGGCTACACCTTC. This translates into CASVGGTDYGYTF.